This is a list of T cell receptor beta chains from one sample in a study of T cells in Graves' hyperthyroidism and ophthalmopathy. MiXCR, run by TCRdb on the multiplex PCR reads, gives a single entry per CDR3 protein. This sample has over 700,000 distinct CDR3 sequences, with 38% found just once. Source material: blood. The receptors come from a man younger than 35 with Graves' hyperthyroidism. CDR3s include the opening cysteine and the closing phenylalanine or tryptophan. The D gene is left open where the match is weak. Clone sizes are given selectively: once, few, many, or a class where the clone is expanded.

CASSLTGKETQYF TGCGCCAGCAGCCTGACAGGGAAAGAGACCCAGTACTTC TRBD1 NA TRBJ2-5 TRBV7-2
CASSQMGVGELFF TGTGCCAGCAGCCAAATGGGGGTTGGGGAGCTGTTTTTT NA NA TRBJ2-2 TRBV7-6
CASRGELDTEAFF TGTGCCAGCAGGGGGGAGTTGGACACTGAAGCTTTCTTT NA NA TRBJ1-1 TRBV12-3/TRBV12-4
CASSRRQGTTEKLFF TGCGCCAGCAGCCGACGACAGGGAACGACTGAAAAACTGTTTTTT TRBD1 NA TRBJ1-4 TRBV4-1
CASSRGGPNQPQHF TGTGCCAGTAGTCGAGGGGGGCCAAATCAGCCCCAGCATTTT NA NA TRBJ1-5 TRBV19
CASSDRQGPPGYGYTF TGTGCCAGTAGCGACAGACAGGGGCCACCTGGATATGGCTACACCTTC TRBD1 many TRBJ1-2 TRBV19
CASSLGLAGGEGWTEAFF TGCGCCAGCAGCTTGGGTCTCGCAGGGGGCGAAGGATGGACTGAAGCTTTCTTT TRBD1 few TRBJ1-1 TRBV5-1
CASSLGTESNQPQHF TGCGCCAGCAGCCTTGGTACGGAGAGCAATCAGCCCCAGCATTTT NA many TRBJ1-5 TRBV5-1
CASPGPVKDEQYF TGTGCCAGTCCGGGACCCGTGAAGGACGAGCAGTACTTC NA NA TRBJ2-7 TRBV19
CASSLTVSGEGRAYEQYF TGTGCCAGCAGCTTAACGGTTTCGGGGGAGGGCAGGGCCTACGAGCAGTACTTC TRBD2 few TRBJ2-7 TRBV7-9
CASSGGPQETQYF TGTGCCAGCAGTGGAGGGCCGCAAGAGACCCAGTACTTC NA many TRBJ2-5 TRBV2
CASSLWPSDRETGELFF TGTGCCAGCAGCTTATGGCCCTCGGACAGGGAGACCGGGGAGCTGTTTTTT TRBD1 NA TRBJ2-2 TRBV7-9
CSVPLGANVLTF TGCAGCGTTCCTTTGGGGGCCAACGTCCTGACTTTC NA NA TRBJ2-6 TRBV29-1
CASYEDSSNYGYTF TGCGCCAGCTATGAGGACAGTTCTAACTATGGCTACACCTTC NA many TRBJ1-2 TRBV5-1
CASSFSPEYEQYF TGTGCCAGCAGCTTCTCTCCGGAATACGAGCAGTACTTC NA many TRBJ2-7 TRBV13
CAISESDRGFQQYF TGTGCCATCAGTGAGTCGGACAGGGGTTTTCAGCAGTACTTC TRBD1 NA TRBJ2-7 TRBV10-3
CATSGTGQTTGELFF TGTGCCACCAGTGGGACAGGCCAGACGACCGGGGAGCTGTTTTTT TRBD1 many TRBJ2-2 TRBV24-1
CASTKRGLAAHGGELFF TGTGCCAGCACGAAGCGGGGACTAGCGGCCCACGGCGGGGAGCTGTTTTTT TRBD2 few TRBJ2-2 TRBV6-6
CASSQGSRATNEKLFF TGTGCCAGCAGCCAAGGGTCCCGAGCCACTAATGAAAAACTGTTTTTT NA NA TRBJ1-4 TRBV14
CASSQEVLAPANTGELFF TGTGCCAGCAGCCAAGAAGTACTAGCGCCCGCGAACACCGGGGAGCTGTTTTTT TRBD2 NA TRBJ2-2 TRBV7-9
CASSALPGQGWTQYF TGTGCCAGCAGTGCTTTGCCGGGACAGGGTTGGACCCAGTACTTC TRBD1 once TRBJ2-5 TRBV5-8
CVSSSDRVGNTIYF TGTGTCAGCAGCTCCGACAGGGTCGGAAACACCATATATTTT TRBD1 NA TRBJ1-3 TRBV7-9
CASSYTGPNTGELFF TGTGCCAGCAGCTACACGGGACCGAACACCGGGGAGCTGTTTTTT NA NA TRBJ2-2 TRBV5-4
CASSPHRQPTGELFF TGTGCCAGCAGCCCCCATCGACAACCCACCGGGGAGCTGTTTTTT NA NA TRBJ2-2 TRBV13